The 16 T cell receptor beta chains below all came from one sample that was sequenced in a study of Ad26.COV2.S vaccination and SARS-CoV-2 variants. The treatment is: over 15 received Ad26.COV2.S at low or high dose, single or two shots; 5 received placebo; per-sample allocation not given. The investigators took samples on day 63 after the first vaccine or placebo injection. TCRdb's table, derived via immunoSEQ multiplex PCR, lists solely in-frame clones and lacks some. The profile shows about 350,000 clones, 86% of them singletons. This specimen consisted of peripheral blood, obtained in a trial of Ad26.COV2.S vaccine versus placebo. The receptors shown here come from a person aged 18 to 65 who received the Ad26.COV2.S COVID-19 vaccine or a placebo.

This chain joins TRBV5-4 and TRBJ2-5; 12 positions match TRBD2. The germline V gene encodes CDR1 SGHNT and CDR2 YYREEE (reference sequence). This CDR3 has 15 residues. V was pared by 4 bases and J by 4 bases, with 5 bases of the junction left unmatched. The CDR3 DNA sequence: TGTGCCAGCAGCATGACTAGCGGGGGAAGAGAGACCCAGTACTTC. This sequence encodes CASSMTSGGRETQYF. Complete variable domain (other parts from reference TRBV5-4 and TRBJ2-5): ETGVTQSPTHLIKTRGQQVTLRCSSQSGHNTVSWYQQALGQGPQFIFQYYREEENGRGNFPPRFSGLQFPNYSSELNVNALELDDSALYLCASSMTSGGRETQYFGPGTRLLVL.

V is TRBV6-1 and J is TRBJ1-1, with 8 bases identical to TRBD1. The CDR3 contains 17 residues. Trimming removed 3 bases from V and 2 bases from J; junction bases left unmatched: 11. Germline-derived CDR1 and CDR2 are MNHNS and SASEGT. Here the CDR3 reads CASSDWRTGFRNTEAFF. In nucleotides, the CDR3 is TGTGCCAGCAGTGATTGGAGGACAGGGTTTCGAAACACTGAAGCTTTCTTT.

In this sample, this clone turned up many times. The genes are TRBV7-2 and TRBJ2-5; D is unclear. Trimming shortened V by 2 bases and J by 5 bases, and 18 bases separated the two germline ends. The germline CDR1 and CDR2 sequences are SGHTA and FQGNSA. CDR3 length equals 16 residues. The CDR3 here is CASSLRVSPTRETQYF. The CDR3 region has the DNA TGTGCCAGCAGCTTAAGAGTTAGCCCGACACGGGAGACCCAGTACTTC.

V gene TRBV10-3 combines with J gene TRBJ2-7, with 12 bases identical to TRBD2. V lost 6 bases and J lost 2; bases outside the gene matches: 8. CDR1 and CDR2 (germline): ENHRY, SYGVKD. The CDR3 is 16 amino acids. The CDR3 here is CAISRTRTSGTYEQYF. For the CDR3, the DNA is TGTGCCATCAGCAGAACTAGGACTAGCGGGACCTACGAGCAGTACTTC.

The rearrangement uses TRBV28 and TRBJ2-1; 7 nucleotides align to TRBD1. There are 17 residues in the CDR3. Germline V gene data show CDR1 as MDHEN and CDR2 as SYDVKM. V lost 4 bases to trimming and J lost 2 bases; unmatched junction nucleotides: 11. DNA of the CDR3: TGTGCCAGCAGTTCCCGGGGACAGACCATCACCTACAATGAGCAGTTCTTC. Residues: CASSSRGQTITYNEQFF.

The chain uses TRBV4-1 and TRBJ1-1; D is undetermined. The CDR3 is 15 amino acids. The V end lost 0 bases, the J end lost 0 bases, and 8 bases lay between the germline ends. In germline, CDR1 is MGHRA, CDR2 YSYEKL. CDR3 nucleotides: TGCGCCAGCAGCCAAGATTCGGCAATGAACACTGAAGCTTTCTTT. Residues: CASSQDSAMNTEAFF.

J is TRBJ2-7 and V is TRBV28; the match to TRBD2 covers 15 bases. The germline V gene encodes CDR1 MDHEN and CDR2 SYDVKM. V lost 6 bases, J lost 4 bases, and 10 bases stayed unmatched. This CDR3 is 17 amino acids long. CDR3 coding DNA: TGTGCCAGCAGACCCCCCGGGGGGACTAGCGGGGGGTACGAGCAGTACTTC. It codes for CASRPPGGTSGGYEQYF.

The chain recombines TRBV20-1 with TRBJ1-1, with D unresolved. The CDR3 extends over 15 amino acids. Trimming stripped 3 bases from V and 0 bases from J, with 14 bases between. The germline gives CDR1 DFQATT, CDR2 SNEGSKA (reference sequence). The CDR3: CSASPQTGMNTEAFF. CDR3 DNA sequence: TGCAGTGCTAGTCCCCAGACGGGGATGAACACTGAAGCTTTCTTT.

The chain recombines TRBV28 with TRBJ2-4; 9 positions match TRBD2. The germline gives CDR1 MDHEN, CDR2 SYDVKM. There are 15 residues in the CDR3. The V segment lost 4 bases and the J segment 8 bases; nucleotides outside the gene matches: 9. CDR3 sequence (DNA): TGTGCCAGCAGTTCGGCGGGAGGGTTCAGAGACATTCAGTACTTC. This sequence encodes CASSSAGGFRDIQYF.

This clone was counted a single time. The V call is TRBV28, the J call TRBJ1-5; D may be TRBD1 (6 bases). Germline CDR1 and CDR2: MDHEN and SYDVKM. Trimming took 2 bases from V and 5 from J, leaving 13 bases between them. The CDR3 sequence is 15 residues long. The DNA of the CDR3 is TGTGCCAGCAGTTTACAGGGGCAGTTCCATCAGCCCCAGCATTTT. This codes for CASSLQGQFHQPQHF.

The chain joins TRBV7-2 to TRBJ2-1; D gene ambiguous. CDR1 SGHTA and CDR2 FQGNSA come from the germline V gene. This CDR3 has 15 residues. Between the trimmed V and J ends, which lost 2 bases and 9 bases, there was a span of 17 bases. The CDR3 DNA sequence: TGTGCCAGCAGCTTAAGGTCTCTAGTAAGTCCTGAGCAGTTCTTC. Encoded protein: CASSLRSLVSPEQFF. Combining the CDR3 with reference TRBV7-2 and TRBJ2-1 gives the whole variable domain GAGVSQSPSNKVTEKGKDVELRCDPISGHTALYWYRQSLGQGLEFLIYFQGNSAPDKSGLPSDRFSAERTGGSVSTLTIQRTQQEDSAVYLCASSLRSLVSPEQFFGPGTRLTVL.

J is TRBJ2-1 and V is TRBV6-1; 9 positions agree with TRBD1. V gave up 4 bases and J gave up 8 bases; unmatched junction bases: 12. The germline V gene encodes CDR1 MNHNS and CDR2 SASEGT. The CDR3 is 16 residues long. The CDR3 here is CASSGRSGQGPDEQFF. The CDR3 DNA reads TGTGCCAGCAGTGGTAGGTCCGGACAGGGGCCTGATGAGCAGTTCTTC.

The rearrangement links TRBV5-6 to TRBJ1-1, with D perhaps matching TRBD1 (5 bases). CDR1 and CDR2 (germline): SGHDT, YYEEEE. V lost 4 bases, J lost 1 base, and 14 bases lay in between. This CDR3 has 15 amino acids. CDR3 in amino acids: CASSPRGLRNTEAFF. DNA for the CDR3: TGTGCCAGCAGCCCTAGGGGACTCCGGAACACTGAAGCTTTCTTT.

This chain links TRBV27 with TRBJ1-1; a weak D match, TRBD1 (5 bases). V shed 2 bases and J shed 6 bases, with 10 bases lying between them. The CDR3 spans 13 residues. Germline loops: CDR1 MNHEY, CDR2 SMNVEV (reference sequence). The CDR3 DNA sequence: TGTGCCAGCAGTTTACAGGGAACCGCTGAAGCTTTCTTT. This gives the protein CASSLQGTAEAFF.

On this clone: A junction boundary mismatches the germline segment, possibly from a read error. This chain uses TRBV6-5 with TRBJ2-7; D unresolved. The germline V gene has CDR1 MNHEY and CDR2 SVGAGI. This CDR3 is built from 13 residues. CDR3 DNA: TGTGCCAGCAGTTACTCTTTCTCCGACGAGCAGTACTTC. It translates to CASSYSFSDEQYF.

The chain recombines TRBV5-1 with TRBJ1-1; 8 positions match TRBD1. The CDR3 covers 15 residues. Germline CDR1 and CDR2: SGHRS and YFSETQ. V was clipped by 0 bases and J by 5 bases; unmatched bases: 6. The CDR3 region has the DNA TGCGCCAGCAGCTTGGAAGACAGGGGCCGGACTGAAGCTTTCTTT. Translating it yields CASSLEDRGRTEAFF.